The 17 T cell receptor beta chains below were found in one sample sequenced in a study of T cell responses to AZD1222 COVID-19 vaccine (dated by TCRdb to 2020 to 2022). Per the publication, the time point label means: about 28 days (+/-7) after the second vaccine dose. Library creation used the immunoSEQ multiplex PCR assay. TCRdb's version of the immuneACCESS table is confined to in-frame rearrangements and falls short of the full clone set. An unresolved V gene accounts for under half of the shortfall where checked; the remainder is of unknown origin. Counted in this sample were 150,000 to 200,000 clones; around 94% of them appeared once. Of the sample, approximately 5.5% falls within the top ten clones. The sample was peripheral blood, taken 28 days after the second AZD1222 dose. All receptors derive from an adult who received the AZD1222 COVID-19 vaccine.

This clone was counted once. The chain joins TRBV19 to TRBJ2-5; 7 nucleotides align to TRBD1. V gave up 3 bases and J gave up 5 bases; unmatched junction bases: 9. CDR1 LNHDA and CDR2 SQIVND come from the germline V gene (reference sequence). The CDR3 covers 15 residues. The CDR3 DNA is TGTGCCAGTAGTATCGGAAGGGGGCTTGGGGAGACCCAGTACTTC. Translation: CASSIGRGLGETQYF.

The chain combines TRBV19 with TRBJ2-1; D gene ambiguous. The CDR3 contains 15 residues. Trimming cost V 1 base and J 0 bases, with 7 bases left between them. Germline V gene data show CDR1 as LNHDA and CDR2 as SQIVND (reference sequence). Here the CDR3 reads CASSIVGLSYNEQFF. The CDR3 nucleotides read TGTGCCAGTAGTATAGTTGGGCTCTCCTACAATGAGCAGTTCTTC.

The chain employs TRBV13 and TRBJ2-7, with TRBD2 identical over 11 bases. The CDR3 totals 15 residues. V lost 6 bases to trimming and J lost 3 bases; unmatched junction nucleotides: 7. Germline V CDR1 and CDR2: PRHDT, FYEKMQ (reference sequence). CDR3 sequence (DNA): TGTGCCAGCAGTTATGGCGGGACTAGCGGCTACGAGCAGTACTTC. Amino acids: CASSYGGTSGYEQYF.

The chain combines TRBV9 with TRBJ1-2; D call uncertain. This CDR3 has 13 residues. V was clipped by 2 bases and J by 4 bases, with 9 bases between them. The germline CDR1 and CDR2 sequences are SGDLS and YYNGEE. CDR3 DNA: TGTGCCAGCAGCGTCGGGGTTGGCTATGGCTACACCTTC. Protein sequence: CASSVGVGYGYTF.

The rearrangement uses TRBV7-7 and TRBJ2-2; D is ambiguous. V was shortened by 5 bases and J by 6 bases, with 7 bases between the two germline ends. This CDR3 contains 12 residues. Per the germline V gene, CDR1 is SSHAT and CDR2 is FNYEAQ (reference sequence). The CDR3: CASSPFPGELFF. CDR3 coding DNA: TGTGCCAGCAGCCCGTTTCCCGGGGAGCTGTTTTTT. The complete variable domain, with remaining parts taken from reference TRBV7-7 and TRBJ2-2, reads GAGVSQSPRYKVTKRGQDVTLRCDPISSHATLYWYQQALGQGPEFLTYFNYEAQPDKSGLPSDRFSAERPEGSISTLTIQRTEQRDSAMYRCASSPFPGELFFGEGSRLTVL.

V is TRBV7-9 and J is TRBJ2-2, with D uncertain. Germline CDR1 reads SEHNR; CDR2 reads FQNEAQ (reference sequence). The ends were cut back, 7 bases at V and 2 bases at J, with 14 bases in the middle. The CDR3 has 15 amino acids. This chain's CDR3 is CASTPLGPNTGELFF. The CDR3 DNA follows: TGTGCCAGCACCCCCTTAGGACCAAACACCGGGGAGCTGTTTTTT.

The CDR3 nucleotides read TGTGCCAGCACCCCGGGCCAGGGGGCGGTTGGCTACACCTTC. Its protein product is CASTPGQGAVGYTF. This sequence joins TRBV28 and TRBJ1-2; 8 nucleotides match TRBD1. The germline V gene has CDR1 MDHEN and CDR2 SYDVKM. The length of the CDR3 is 14 residues. Trimming removed 7 bases from V and 7 bases from J; junction bases left unmatched: 11.

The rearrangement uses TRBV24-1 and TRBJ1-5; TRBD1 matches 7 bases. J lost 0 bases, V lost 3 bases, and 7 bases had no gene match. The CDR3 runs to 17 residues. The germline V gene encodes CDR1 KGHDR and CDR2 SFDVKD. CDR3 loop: CATSDRTGPYSNQPQHF. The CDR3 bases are TGTGCCACCAGTGATAGGACAGGTCCTTATAGCAATCAGCCCCAGCATTTT.

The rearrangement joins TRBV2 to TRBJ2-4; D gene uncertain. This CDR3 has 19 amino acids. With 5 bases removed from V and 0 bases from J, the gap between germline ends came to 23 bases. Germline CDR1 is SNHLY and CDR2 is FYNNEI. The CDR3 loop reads CASSYSLTKTDEAKNIQYF. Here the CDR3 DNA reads TGTGCCAGCAGTTACAGCCTCACAAAGACCGACGAAGCCAAAAACATTCAGTACTTC.

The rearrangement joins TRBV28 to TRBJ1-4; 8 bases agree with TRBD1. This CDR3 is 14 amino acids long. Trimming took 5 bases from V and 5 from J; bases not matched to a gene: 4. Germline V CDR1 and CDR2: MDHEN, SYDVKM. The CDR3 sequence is CASSPWTGNEKLFF. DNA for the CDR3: TGTGCCAGCAGTCCCTGGACAGGGAATGAAAAACTGTTTTTT.

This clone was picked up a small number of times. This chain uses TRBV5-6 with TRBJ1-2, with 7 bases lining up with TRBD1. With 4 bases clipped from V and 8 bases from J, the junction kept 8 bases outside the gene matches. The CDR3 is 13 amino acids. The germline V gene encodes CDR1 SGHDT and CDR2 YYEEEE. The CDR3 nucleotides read TGTGCCAGCAGCCTCGGACAGGCGGGGGGCTACACCTTC. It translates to CASSLGQAGGYTF.

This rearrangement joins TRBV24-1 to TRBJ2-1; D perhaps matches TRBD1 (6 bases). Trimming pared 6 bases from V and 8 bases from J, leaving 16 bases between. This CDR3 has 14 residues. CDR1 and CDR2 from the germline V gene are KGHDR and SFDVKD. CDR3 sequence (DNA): TGTGCCACCAGTAGCCGGACAGTTGAGTATGAGCAGTTCTTC. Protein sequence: CATSSRTVEYEQFF.

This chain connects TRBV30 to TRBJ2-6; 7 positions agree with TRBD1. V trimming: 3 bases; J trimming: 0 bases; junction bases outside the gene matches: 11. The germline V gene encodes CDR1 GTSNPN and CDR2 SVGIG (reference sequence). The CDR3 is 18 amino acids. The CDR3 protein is CAWRRPQGVSSGANVLTF. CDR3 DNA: TGTGCCTGGAGACGCCCCCAGGGGGTAAGCTCTGGGGCCAACGTCCTGACTTTC.

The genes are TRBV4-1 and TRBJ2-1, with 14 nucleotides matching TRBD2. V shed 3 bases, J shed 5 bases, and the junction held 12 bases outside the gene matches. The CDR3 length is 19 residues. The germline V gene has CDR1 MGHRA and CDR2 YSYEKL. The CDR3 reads CASSHPGGLAGEGHNEQFF. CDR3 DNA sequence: TGCGCCAGCAGCCATCCCGGGGGACTAGCGGGAGAGGGGCACAATGAGCAGTTCTTC.

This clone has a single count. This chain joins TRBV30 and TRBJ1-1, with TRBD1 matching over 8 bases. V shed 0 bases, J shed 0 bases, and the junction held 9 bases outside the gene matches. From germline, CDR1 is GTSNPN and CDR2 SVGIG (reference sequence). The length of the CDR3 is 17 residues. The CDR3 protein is CAWSVGQGFPMNTEAFF. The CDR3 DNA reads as TGTGCCTGGAGTGTAGGACAGGGATTTCCCATGAACACTGAAGCTTTCTTT. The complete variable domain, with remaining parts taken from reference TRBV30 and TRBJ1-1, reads SQTIHQWPATLVQPVGSPLSLECTVEGTSNPNLYWYRQAAGRGLQLLFYSVGIGQISSEVPQNLSASRPQDRQFILSSKKLLLSDSGFYLCAWSVGQGFPMNTEAFFGQGTRLTVV.

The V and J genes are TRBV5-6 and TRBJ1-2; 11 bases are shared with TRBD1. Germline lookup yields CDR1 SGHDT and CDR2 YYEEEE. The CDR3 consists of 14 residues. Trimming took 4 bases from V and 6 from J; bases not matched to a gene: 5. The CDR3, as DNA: TGTGCCAGCAGCCAAGGGACAGGGGGTCATGGCTACACCTTC. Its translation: CASSQGTGGHGYTF. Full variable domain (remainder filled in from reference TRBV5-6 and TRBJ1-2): DAGVTQSPTHLIKTRGQQVTLRCSPKSGHDTVSWYQQALGQGPQFIFQYYEEEERQRGNFPDRFSGHQFPNYSSELNVNALLLGDSALYLCASSQGTGGHGYTFGSGTRLTVV.

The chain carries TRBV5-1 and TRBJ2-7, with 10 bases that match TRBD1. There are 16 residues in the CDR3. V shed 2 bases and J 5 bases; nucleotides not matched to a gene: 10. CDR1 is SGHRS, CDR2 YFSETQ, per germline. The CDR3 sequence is CASSFYPGTGVNEQYF. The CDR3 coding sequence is TGCGCCAGCAGCTTTTACCCGGGGACAGGGGTTAACGAGCAGTACTTC.